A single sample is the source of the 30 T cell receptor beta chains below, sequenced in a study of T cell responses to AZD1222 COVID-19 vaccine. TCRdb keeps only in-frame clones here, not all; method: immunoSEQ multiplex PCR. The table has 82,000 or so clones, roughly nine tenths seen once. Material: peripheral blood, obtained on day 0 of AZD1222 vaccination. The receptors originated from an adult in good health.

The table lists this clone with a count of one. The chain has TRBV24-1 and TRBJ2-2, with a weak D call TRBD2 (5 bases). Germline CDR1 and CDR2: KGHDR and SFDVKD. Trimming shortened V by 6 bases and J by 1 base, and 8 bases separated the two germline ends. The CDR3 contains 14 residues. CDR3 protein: CATSWEQNTGELFF. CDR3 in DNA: TGTGCCACCAGTTGGGAGCAGAACACCGGGGAGCTGTTTTTT.

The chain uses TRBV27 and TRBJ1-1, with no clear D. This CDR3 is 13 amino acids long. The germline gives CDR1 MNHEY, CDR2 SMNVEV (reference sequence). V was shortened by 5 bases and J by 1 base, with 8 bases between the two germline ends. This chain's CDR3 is CASSPRQNTEAFF. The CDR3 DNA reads TGTGCCAGCAGTCCCCGCCAGAACACTGAAGCTTTCTTT.

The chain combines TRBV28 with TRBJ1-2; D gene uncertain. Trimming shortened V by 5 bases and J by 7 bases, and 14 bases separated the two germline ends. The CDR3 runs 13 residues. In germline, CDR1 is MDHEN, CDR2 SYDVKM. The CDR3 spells CASSRREASGYTF. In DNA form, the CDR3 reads TGTGCCAGCAGTCGGCGGGAAGCGAGTGGCTACACCTTC.

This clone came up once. The CDR3 here is CSVTTGGGSTEAFF. CDR3 bases: TGCAGCGTCACTACAGGGGGAGGTAGCACTGAAGCTTTCTTT. The chain couples TRBV29-1 to TRBJ1-1, with 8 bases that match TRBD1. This CDR3 spans 14 amino acids. Trimming at V came to 6 bases and at J to 4 bases, leaving 10 bases not matched to a gene. The germline CDR1 and CDR2 sequences are SQVTM and ANQGSEA.

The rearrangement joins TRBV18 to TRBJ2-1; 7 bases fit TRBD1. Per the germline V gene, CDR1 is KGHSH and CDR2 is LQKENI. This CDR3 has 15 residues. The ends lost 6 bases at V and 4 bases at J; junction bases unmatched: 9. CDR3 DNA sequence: TGTGCCAGCTCCCCCGGGACAGCAAATTACAATGAGCAGTTCTTC. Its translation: CASSPGTANYNEQFF.

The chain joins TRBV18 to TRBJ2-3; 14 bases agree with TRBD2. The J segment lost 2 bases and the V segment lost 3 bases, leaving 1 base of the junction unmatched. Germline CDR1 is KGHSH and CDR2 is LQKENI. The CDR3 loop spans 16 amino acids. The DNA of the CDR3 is TGTGCCAGCTCACCGGGACTAGCGGGGGCCACAGATACGCAGTATTTT. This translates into CASSPGLAGATDTQYF.

CDR3 sequence: CASSGTGHNYGYTF. The CDR3 DNA is TGTGCCAGCAGCGGGACAGGGCACAACTATGGCTACACCTTC. The J gene is TRBJ1-2, the V gene TRBV28; 9 bases line up with TRBD1. V was pared by 6 bases and J by 2 bases, with 4 bases of the junction left unmatched. The CDR3 has 14 amino acids. Germline V gene sequence: CDR1 MDHEN, CDR2 SYDVKM.

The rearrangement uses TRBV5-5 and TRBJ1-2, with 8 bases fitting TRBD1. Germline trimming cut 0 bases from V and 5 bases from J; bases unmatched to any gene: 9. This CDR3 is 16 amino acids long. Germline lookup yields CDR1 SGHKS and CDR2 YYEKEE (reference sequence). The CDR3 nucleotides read TGTGCCAGCAGCTTGGCCCCCACCGGACAGGGTTATGGCTACACCTTC. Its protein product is CASSLAPTGQGYGYTF.

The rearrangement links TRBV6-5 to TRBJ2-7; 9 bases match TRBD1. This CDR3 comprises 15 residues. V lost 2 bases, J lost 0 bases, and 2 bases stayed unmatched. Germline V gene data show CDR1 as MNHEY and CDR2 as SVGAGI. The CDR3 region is CASSYGTGYSYEQYF. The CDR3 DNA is TGTGCCAGCAGTTACGGGACAGGGTACTCCTACGAGCAGTACTTC.

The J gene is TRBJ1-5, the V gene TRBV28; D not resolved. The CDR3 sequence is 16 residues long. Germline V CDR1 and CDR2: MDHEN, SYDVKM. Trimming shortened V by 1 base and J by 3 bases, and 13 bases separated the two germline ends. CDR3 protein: CASSLLAGTINQPQHF. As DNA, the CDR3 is TGTGCCAGCAGTTTATTGGCTGGAACGATCAATCAGCCCCAGCATTTT.

The CDR3 is CATSETGAQGGTFF. The CDR3 DNA sequence: TGTGCCACCAGTGAAACAGGGGCCCAGGGTGGGACTTTCTTT. The chain links TRBV24-1 to TRBJ1-1, with 7 nucleotides matching TRBD1. Germline V CDR1 and CDR2: KGHDR, SFDVKD. J lost 12 bases, V lost 4 bases, and 13 bases had no gene match. This CDR3 comprises 14 residues.

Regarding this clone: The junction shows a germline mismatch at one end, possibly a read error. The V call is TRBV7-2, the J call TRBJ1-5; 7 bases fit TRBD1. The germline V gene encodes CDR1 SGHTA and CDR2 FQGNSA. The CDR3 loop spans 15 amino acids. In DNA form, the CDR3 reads TGTGCCAGCAGCTTTCGACAGGGTAGCGATCAGCCCCAGCATTTT. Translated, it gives CASSFRQGSDQPQHF. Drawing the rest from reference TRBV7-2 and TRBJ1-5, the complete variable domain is GAGVSQSPSNKVTEKGKDVELRCDPISGHTALYWYRQSLGQGLEFLIYFQGNSAPDKSGLPSDRFSAERTGGSVSTLTIQRTQQEDSAVYLCASSFRQGSDQPQHFGDGTRLSIL.

CDR3: CASTPPGGTRRSEQFF. CDR3 coding DNA: TGTGCCAGTACCCCACCTGGGGGGACACGCAGGAGTGAGCAGTTCTTC. The V and J genes are TRBV19 and TRBJ2-1; D is possibly TRBD1 or TRBD2 (6 bases each). The CDR3 spans 16 residues. Germline V CDR1 and CDR2: LNHDA, SQIVND (reference sequence). Trimming removed 7 bases from V and 9 bases from J, with 25 bases in between.

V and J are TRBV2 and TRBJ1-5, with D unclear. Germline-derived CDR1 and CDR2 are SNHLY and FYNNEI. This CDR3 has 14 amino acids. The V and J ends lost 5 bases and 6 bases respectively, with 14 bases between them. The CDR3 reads CASSLSGSIQPQHF. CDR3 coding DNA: TGTGCCAGCAGTCTGTCGGGATCTATTCAGCCCCAGCATTTT.

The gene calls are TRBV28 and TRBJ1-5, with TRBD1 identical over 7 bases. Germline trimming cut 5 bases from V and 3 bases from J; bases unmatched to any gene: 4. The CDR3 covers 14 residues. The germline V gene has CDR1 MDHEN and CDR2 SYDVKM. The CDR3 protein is CASSLTGNNQPQHF. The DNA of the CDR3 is TGTGCCAGCAGTCTGACAGGGAACAATCAGCCCCAGCATTTT.

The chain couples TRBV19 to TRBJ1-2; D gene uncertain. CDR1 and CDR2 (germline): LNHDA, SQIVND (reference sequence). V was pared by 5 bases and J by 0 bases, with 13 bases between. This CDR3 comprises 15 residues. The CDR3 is CASSRGTATNYGYTF. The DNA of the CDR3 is TGTGCCAGTAGTCGTGGAACGGCTACTAACTATGGCTACACCTTC. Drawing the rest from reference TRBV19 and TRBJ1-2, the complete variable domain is DGGITQSPKYLFRKEGQNVTLSCEQNLNHDAMYWYRQDPGQGLRLIYYSQIVNDFQKGDIAEGYSVSREKKESFPLTVTSAQKNPTAFYLCASSRGTATNYGYTFGSGTRLTVV.

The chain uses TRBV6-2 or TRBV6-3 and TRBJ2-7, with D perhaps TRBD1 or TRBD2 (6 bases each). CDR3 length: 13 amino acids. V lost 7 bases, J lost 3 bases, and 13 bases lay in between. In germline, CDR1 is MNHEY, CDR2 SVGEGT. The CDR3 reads CASNPGARYEQYF. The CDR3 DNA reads TGTGCCAGCAACCCGGGGGCTCGCTACGAGCAGTACTTC.

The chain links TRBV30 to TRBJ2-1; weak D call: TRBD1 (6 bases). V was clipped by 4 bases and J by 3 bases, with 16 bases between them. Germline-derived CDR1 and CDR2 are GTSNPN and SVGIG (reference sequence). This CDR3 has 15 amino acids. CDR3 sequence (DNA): TGTGCCTGGACCCTGAGGGGGACGGTCTACAATGAGCAGTTCTTC. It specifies CAWTLRGTVYNEQFF.

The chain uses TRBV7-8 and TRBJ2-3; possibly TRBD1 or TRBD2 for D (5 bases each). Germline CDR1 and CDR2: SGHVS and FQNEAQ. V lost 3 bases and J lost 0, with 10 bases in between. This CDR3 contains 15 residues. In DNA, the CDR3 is TGTGCCAGCAGCTTCTCCGGGGCCAGCACAGATACGCAGTATTTT. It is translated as CASSFSGASTDTQYF.

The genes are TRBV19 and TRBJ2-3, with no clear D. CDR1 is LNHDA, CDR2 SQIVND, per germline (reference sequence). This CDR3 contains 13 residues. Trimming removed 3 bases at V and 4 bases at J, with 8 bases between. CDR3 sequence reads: CASSIGWPDTQYF. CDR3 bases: TGTGCCAGTAGTATTGGTTGGCCAGATACGCAGTATTTT. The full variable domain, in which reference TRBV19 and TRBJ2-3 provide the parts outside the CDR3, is DGGITQSPKYLFRKEGQNVTLSCEQNLNHDAMYWYRQDPGQGLRLIYYSQIVNDFQKGDIAEGYSVSREKKESFPLTVTSAQKNPTAFYLCASSIGWPDTQYFGPGTRLTVL.

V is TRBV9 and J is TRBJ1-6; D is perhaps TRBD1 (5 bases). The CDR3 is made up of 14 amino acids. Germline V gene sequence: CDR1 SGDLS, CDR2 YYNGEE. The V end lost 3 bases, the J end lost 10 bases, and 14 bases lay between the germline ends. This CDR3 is CASSARIEGSPLHF. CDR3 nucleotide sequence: TGTGCCAGCAGCGCTCGTATCGAGGGGTCACCCCTCCACTTT.

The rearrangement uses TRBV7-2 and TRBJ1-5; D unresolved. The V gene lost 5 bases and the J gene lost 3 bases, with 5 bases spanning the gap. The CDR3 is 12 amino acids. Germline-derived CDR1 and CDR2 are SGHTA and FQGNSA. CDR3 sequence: CASSPYNQPQHF. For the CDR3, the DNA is TGTGCCAGCAGCCCCTACAATCAGCCCCAGCATTTT.

The CDR3 DNA sequence: TGCGCCAGCAGCCAAGATCTGGGAGGGTACAGTGGCGGTCAGCCCCAGCATTTT. The encoded protein is CASSQDLGGYSGGQPQHF. The chain employs TRBV4-3 and TRBJ1-5; D is undetermined. The CDR3 is made up of 18 amino acids. Germline-derived CDR1 and CDR2 are LGHNA and YSLEER. Trimming cost V 0 bases and J 6 bases, with 21 bases left between them.

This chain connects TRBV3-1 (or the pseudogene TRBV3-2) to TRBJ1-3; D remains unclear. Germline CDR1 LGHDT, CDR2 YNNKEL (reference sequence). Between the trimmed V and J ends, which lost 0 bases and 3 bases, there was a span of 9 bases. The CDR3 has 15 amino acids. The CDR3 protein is CASSQDGKHGNTIYF. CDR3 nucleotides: TGTGCCAGCAGCCAAGACGGGAAGCATGGAAACACCATATATTTT.

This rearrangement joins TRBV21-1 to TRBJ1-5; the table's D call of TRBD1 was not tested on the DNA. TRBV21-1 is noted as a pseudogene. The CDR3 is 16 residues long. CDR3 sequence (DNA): TGTGCCAGCAGCAATCGAACAGCAGGGGACGGCCAGCCCCAGCATTTT. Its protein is CASSNRTAGDGQPQHF.

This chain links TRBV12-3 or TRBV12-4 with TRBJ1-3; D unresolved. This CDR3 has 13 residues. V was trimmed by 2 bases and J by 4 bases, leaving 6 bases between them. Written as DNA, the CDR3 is TGTGCCAGCAGTTTAAGGATCGGAAACACCATATATTTT. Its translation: CASSLRIGNTIYF.

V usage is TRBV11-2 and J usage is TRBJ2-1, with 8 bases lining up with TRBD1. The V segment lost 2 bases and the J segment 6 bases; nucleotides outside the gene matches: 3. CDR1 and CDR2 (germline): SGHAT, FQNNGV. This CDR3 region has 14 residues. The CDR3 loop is CASSLNRGINEQFF. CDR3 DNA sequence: TGTGCCAGCAGCTTAAACAGGGGGATCAATGAGCAGTTCTTC.

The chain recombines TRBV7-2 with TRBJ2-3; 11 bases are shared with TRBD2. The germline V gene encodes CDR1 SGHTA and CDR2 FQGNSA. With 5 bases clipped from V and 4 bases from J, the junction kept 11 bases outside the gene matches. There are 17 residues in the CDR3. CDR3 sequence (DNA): TGTGCCAGCAGCGCTGCTAGCGGGGGGCATCGGGCAGATACGCAGTATTTT. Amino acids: CASSAASGGHRADTQYF.

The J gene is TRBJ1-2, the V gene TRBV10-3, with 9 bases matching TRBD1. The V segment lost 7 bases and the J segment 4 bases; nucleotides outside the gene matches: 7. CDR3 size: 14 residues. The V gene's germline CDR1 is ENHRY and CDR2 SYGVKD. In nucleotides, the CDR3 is TGTGCCATCAAGGGGACAGGGCTCGGCTATGGCTACACCTTC. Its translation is CAIKGTGLGYGYTF.

CDR3 region: CASSRDRADTQYF. For the CDR3, the DNA is TGTGCCAGCAGTCGGGACAGGGCAGATACGCAGTATTTT. The chain recombines TRBV2 with TRBJ2-3; 9 nucleotides line up with TRBD1. V dropped 5 bases and J dropped 4; count of bases not matched to a gene: 1. This CDR3 has 13 amino acids. The germline gives CDR1 SNHLY, CDR2 FYNNEI.